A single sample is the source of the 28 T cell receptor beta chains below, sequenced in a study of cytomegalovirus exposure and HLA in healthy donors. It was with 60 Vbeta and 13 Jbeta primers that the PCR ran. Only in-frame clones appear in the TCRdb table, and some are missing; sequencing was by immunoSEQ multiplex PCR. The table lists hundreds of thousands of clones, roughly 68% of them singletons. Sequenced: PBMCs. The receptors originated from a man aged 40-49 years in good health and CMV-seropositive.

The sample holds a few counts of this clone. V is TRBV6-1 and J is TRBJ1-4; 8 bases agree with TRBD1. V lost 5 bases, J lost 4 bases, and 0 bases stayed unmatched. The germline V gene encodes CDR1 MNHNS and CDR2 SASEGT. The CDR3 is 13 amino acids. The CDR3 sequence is CASSTGGNEKLFF. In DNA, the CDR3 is TGTGCCAGCAGTACAGGGGGTAATGAAAAACTGTTTTTT.

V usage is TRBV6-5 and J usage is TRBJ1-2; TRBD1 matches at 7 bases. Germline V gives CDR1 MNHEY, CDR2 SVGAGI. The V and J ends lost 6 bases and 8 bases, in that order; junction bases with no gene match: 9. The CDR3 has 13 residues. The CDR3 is CASRETGVSGYTF. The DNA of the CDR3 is TGTGCCAGCAGGGAAACAGGGGTGAGCGGCTACACCTTC.

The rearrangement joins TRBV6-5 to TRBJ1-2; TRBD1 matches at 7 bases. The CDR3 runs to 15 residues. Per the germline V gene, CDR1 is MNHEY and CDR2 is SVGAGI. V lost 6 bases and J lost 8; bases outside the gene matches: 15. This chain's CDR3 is CASSRQGLGPTGYTF. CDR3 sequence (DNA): TGTGCCAGCAGCAGACAGGGATTGGGCCCCACAGGCTACACCTTC.

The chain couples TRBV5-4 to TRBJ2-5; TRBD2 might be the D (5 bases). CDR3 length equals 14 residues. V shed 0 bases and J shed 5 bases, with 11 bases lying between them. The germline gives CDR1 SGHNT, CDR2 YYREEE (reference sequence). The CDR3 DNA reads TGTGCCAGCAGCTTGGATGTACTAGGGGAGACCCAGTACTTC. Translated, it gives CASSLDVLGETQYF.

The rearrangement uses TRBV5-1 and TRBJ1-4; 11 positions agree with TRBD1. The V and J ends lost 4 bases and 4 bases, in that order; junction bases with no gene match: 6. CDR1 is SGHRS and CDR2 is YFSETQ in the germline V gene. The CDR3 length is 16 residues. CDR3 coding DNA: TGCGCCAGCAGCAAGGGACAGGGGGACCTTAATGAAAAACTGTTTTTT. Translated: CASSKGQGDLNEKLFF.

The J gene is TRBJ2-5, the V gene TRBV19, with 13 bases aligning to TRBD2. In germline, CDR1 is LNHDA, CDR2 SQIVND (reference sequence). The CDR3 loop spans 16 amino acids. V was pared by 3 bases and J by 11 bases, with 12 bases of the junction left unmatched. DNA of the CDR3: TGTGCCAGTAGTATCCAGGGGACTAGCGGGGTGAAAGAGCAGTACTTC. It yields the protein CASSIQGTSGVKEQYF.

The CDR3 DNA follows: TGTGCCAGCAGCTTAGCGACAGGAGAGCAGTTCTTC. It specifies CASSLATGEQFF. The rearrangement uses TRBV13 and TRBJ2-1; D is possibly TRBD1 (6 bases). The CDR3 runs 12 residues. Between the trimmed V and J ends, which lost 1 base and 10 bases, there was a span of 8 bases. Per the germline V gene, CDR1 is PRHDT and CDR2 is FYEKMQ (reference sequence).

In DNA, the CDR3 is TGTGCCAGTAGTCCCCAGGTTATCGGGAACACTGAAGCTTTCTTT. The encoded protein is CASSPQVIGNTEAFF. The chain carries TRBV19 and TRBJ1-1; D unclear. CDR1 is LNHDA and CDR2 is SQIVND in the germline V gene (reference sequence). The CDR3 is 15 amino acids. V lost 5 bases to trimming and J lost 1 base, with 14 bases between them.

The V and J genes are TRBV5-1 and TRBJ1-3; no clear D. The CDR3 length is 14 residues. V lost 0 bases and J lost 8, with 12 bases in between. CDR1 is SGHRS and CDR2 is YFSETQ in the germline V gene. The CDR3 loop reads CASSLATPRDTIYF. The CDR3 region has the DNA TGCGCCAGCAGCTTGGCCACCCCCCGGGACACCATATATTTT. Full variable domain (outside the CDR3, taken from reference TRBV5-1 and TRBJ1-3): KAGVTQTPRYLIKTRGQQVTLSCSPISGHRSVSWYQQTPGQGLQFLFEYFSETQRNKGNFPGRFSGRQFSNSRSEMNVSTLELGDSALYLCASSLATPRDTIYFGEGSWLTVV.

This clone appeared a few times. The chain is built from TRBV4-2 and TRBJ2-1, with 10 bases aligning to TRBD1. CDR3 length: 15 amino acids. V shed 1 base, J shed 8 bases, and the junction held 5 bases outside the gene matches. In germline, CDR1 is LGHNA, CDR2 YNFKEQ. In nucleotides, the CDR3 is TGTGCCAGCAGCCAAGCGGGACAGGGGATCGATGAGCAGTTCTTC. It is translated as CASSQAGQGIDEQFF.

CDR3 DNA: TGTGCCAGCAGCCCCCCGGGACAGGGGGGCAATCAGCCCCAGCATTTT. Translated, it gives CASSPPGQGGNQPQHF. The chain employs TRBV2 and TRBJ1-5, with TRBD1 matching 11 bases. CDR3 size: 16 residues. CDR1 is SNHLY and CDR2 is FYNNEI in the germline V gene. V trimming: 6 bases; J trimming: 2 bases; junction bases outside the gene matches: 6.

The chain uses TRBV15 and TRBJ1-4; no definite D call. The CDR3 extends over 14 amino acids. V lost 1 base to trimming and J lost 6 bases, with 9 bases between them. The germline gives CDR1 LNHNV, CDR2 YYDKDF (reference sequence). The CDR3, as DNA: TGTGCCACCAGCAGAGGGCAGGAACATGAAAAACTGTTTTTT. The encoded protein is CATSRGQEHEKLFF.

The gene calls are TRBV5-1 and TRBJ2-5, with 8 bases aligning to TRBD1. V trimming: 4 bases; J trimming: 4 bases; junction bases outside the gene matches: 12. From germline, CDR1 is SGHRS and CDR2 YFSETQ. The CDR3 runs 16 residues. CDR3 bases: TGCGCCAGCAGCCCTACGGACAGGGTCTTTATAGAGACCCAGTACTTC. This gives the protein CASSPTDRVFIETQYF.

This CDR3 is CASSLQEGTEAFF. The CDR3 region has the DNA TGTGCCAGCAGCTTACAGGAAGGCACTGAAGCTTTCTTT. The rearrangement joins TRBV7-3 to TRBJ1-1, with unresolved D. CDR3 length: 13 amino acids. V lost 2 bases and J 4 bases, leaving 8 bases between the germline ends. Germline loops: CDR1 SGHTA, CDR2 FQGTGA.

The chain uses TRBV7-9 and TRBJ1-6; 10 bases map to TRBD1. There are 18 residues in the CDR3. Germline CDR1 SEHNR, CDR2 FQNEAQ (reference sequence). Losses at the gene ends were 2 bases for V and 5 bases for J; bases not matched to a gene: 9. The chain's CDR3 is CASSLQLGTGDHNSPLHF. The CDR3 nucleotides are TGTGCCAGCAGCTTACAACTCGGGACAGGGGATCATAATTCACCCCTCCACTTT.

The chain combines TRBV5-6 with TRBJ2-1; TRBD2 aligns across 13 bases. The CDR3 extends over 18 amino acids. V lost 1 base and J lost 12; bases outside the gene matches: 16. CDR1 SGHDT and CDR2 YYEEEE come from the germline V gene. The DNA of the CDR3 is TGTGCCAGCAGCTTGAAGAGGCCTGGGACTAGCGGGGCCTGGGGGCAGTTCTTC. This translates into CASSLKRPGTSGAWGQFF.

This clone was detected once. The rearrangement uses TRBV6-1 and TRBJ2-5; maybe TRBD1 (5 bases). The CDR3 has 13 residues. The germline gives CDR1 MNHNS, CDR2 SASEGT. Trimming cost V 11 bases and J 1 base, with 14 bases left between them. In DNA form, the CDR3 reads TGTGCCGGCCAAACAGGATTCCAAGAGACCCAGTACTTC. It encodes CAGQTGFQETQYF.

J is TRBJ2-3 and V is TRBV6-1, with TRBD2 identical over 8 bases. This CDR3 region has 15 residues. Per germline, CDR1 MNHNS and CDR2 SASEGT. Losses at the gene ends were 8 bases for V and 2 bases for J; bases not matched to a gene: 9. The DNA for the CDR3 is TGTGCCAGCGTCCGGCGGGGGGCCTCCACAGATACGCAGTATTTT. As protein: CASVRRGASTDTQYF.

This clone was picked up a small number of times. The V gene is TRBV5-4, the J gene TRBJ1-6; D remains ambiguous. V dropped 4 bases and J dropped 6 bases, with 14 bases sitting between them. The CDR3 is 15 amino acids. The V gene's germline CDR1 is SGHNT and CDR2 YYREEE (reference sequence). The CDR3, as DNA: TGTGCCAGCAGCCTGAACTCCGGGATTAATTCACCCCTCCACTTT. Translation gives CASSLNSGINSPLHF.

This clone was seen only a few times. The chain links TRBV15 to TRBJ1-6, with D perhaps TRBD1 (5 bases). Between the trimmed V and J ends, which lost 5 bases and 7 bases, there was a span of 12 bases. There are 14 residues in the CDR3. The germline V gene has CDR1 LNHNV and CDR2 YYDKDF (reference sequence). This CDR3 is CATSSGFGNSPLHF. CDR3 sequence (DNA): TGTGCCACCAGCTCAGGGTTTGGCAATTCACCCCTCCACTTT.

Here the CDR3 DNA reads TGTGCCAGCAGCCAAGAAGTAGGCAGGGCACAACGTGAAGCTTTCTTT. The encoded protein is CASSQEVGRAQREAFF. The chain carries TRBV4-2 and TRBJ1-1; possible D gene TRBD1, 5 bases. The CDR3 has 16 amino acids. Germline assignment: CDR1 LGHNA and CDR2 YNFKEQ. The V end was cut by 0 bases, the J end by 7 bases, with 18 bases between.

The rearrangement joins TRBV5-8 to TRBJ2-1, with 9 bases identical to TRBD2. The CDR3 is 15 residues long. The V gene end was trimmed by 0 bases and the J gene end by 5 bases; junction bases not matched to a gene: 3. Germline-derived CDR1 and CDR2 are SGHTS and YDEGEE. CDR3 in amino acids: CASSLGLAGHNEQFF. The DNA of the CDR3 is TGTGCCAGCAGCTTGGGGCTAGCGGGGCACAATGAGCAGTTCTTC.

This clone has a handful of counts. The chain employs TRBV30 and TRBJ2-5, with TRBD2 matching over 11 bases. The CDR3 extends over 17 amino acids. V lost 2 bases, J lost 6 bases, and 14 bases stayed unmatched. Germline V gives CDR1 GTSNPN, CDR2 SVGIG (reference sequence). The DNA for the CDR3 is TGTGCCTGGAGTCCTCTCCTTAGCGGGGGGGCCCGACAGACCCAGTACTTC. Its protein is CAWSPLLSGGARQTQYF.

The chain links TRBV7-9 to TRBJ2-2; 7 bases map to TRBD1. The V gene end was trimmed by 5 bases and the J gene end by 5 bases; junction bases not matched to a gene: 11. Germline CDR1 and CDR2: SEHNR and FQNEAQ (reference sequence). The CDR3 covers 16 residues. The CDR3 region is CASSPRGDRATGELFF. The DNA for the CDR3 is TGTGCCAGCAGCCCCAGAGGAGACAGGGCGACCGGGGAGCTGTTTTTT.

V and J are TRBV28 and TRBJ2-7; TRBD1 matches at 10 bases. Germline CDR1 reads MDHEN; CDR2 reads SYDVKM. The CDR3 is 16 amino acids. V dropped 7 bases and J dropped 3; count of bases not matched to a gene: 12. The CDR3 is CASIHVTGTGVYEQYF. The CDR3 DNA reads TGTGCCAGCATTCACGTGACCGGGACAGGGGTCTACGAGCAGTACTTC.

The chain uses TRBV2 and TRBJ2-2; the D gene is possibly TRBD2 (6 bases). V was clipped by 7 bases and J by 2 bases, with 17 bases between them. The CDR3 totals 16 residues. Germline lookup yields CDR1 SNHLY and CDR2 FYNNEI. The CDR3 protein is CASKEGPSVNTGELFF. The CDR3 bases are TGTGCCAGCAAGGAGGGGCCTTCGGTTAACACCGGGGAGCTGTTTTTT. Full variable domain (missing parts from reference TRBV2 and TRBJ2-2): EPEVTQTPSHQVTQMGQEVILRCVPISNHLYFYWYRQILGQKVEFLVSFYNNEISEKSEIFDDQFSVERPDGSNFTLKIRSTKLEDSAMYFCASKEGPSVNTGELFFGEGSRLTVL.

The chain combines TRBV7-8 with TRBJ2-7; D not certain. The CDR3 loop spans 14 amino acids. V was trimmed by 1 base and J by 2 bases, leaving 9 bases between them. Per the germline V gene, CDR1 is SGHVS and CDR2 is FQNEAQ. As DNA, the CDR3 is TGTGCCAGCAGCTTAGATGCAGGCCCCTACGAGCAGTACTTC. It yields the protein CASSLDAGPYEQYF.

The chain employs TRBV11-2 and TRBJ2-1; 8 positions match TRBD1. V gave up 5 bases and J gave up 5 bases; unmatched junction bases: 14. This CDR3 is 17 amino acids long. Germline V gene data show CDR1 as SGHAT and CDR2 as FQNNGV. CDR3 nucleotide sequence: TGTGCCAGCAGCACACCCTCCGGGACAGGAGTCAACAATGAGCAGTTCTTC. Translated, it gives CASSTPSGTGVNNEQFF.